This T cell receptor beta chain was identified in a study of shared clonotypes between healthy human individuals. Across the whole study: Three plates each covered CD4 naive and memory; CD8 naive two, CD8 memory one.

CD45RO-negative CD8 cells positively selected for CCR7 made up the naive population, which excluded terminally differentiated effector memory CD45RA+ cells. Of note for this clone: Its antigen remains unidentified.

As handled by the study authors: ImmunoSEQ sequences covered only the junction and lacked quality scores; filtering therefore differed. Assay: immunoSEQ multiplex PCR; the TCRdb copy retains only in-frame clones and omits some. D and trimming come from the DNA, and the V and J calls and clone size come from that table. In the table there are around 1.9 million clones, approximately 94% of which are singletons. Germline-derived CDR1 and CDR2 are SGHDT and YYEEEE. This CDR3 spans 14 amino acids. The germline V and J ends were trimmed by 2 bases and 0 bases, with 3 bases remaining between them. Points from the study as a whole: Memory subsets had estimated richness that was generally smaller than that of naive subsets. The study found lower generation probabilities in non-shared clonotypes than in those shared by all four donors.

The sample consisted of naive CD8+ T cells from PBMCs. The source is a man aged 18 to 29 in good health. Some clones in this sample may be carry-over from other donors' samples. V gene TRBV5-6 combines with J gene TRBJ2-6, with D unresolved. CDR3 sequence reads: CASSFRSGANVLTF. The CDR3 nucleotides are TGTGCCAGCAGCTTCCGCTCTGGGGCCAACGTCCTGACTTTC. The variable domain in full, with the rest retrieved from reference TRBV5-6 and TRBJ2-6, is DAGVTQSPTHLIKTRGQQVTLRCSPKSGHDTVSWYQQALGQGPQFIFQYYEEEERQRGNFPDRFSGHQFPNYSSELNVNALLLGDSALYLCASSFRSGANVLTFGAGSRLTVL.